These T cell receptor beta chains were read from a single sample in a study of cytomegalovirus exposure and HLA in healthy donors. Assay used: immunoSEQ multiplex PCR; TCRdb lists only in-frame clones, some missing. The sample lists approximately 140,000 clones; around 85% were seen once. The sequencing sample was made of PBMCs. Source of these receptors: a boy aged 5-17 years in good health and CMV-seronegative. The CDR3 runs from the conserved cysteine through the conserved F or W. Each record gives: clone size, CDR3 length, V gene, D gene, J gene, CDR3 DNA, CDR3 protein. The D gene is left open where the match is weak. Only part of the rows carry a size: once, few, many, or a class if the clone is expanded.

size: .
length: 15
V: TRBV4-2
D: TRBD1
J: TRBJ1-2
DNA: TGTGCCAGCAGCCAAGGGACAGGCTCTAACTATGGCTACACCTTC
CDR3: CASSQGTGSNYGYTF

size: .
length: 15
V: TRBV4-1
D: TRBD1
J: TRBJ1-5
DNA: TGCGCCAGCAGCCACGCAGGGGGCTCGCATCAGCCCCAGCATTTT
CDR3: CASSHAGGSHQPQHF

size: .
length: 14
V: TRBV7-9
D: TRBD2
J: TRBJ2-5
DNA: TGTGCCACGCGGACTAGCGGGAGCCAAGAGACCCAGTACTTC
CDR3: CATRTSGSQETQYF

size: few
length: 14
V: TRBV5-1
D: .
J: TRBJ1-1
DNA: TGCGCCAGCAGCTGGAGGGGTTTGGACACTGAAGCTTTCTTT
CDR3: CASSWRGLDTEAFF

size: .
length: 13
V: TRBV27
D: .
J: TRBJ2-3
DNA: TGTGCCAGCAGTTTCCTGAGGACAGATACGCAGTATTTT
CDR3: CASSFLRTDTQYF

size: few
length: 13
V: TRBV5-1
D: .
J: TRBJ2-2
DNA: TGCGCCAGCAGCTTGGTCCTAGACGGGGAGCTGTTTTTT
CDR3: CASSLVLDGELFF

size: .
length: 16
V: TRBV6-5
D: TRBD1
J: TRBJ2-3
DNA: TGTGCCAGCAGTTCCTCAGGGACAGGGAACCAAAATACGCAGTATTTT
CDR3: CASSSSGTGNQNTQYF

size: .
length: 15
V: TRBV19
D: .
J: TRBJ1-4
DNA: TGTGCCAGTAGTACGGGCGGGGCCTCTAATGAAAAACTGTTTTTT
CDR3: CASSTGGASNEKLFF

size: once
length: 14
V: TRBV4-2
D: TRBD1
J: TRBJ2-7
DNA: TGTGCCAGCAGCCAAATTAACAGGGGCTACGAGCAGTACTTC
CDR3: CASSQINRGYEQYF

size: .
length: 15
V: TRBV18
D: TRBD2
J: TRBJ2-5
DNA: TGTGCCAGCTCACCGGGCGGGGGTGGCCAAGAGACCCAGTACTTC
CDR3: CASSPGGGGQETQYF

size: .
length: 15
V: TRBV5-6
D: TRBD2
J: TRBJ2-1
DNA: TGTGCCAGCACCTCAAGCGGGGGGGGCCACAATGAGCAGTTCTTC
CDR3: CASTSSGGGHNEQFF

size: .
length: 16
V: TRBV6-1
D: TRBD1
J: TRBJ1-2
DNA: TGTGCCAGCAGTGAAAAAGGGGGACAGGGACCCTATGGCTACACCTTC
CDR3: CASSEKGGQGPYGYTF

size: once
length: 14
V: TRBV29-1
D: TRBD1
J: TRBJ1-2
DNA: TGCAGCGCCGATCCAGACAGGGGGGGCTATGGCTACACCTTC
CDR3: CSADPDRGGYGYTF

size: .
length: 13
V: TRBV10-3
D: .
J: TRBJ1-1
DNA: TGTGCCACGAAACAGGAGCTGAACACTGAAGCTTTCTTT
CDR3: CATKQELNTEAFF

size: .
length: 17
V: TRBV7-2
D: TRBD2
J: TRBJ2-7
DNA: TGTGCCAGCATCCCAGGGGCCCCCGGGACTAGCACCTACGAGCAGTACTTC
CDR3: CASIPGAPGTSTYEQYF

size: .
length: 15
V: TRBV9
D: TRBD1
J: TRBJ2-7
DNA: TGTGCCAGCAGCGTAGCAGTAAGGGGGCGGGACGAGCAGTACTTC
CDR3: CASSVAVRGRDEQYF

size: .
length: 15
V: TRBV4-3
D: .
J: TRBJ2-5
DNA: TGCGCCAGCAGCCAAGATGACCGCGGGGAAGAGACCCAGTACTTC
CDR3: CASSQDDRGEETQYF

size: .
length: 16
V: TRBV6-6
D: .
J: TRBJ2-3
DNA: TGTGCCAGCAGTCAACACCGGGACTGGCGCACAGATACGCAGTATTTT
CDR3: CASSQHRDWRTDTQYF

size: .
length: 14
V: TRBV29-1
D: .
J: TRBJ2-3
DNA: TGCAGCGTTGAAGGGGCAGTTACCACAGATACGCAGTATTTT
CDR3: CSVEGAVTTDTQYF

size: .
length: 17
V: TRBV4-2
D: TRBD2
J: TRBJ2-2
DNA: TGTGCCAGCAGCCAAGACGCGGAACGGGAGGGCACCGGGGAGCTGTTTTTT
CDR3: CASSQDAEREGTGELFF

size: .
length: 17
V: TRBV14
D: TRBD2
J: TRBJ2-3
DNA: TGTGCCAGCAGCCTTTCCGGGACTAGCGCTTTGGCAGATACGCAGTATTTT
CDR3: CASSLSGTSALADTQYF

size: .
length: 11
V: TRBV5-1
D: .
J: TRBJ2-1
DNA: TGCGCCAGCAGCTACACGGGACAACAGTTCTTC
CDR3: CASSYTGQQFF